These 19 T cell receptor beta chains were all obtained from the same sample, sequenced in a study of CD8+ T cells in alopecia areata. Extraction and reverse transcription of RNA yielded cDNA as the sequencing template. Only in-frame clones appear in the TCRdb table, and some are missing; sequencing was by immunoSEQ multiplex PCR. The table lists approximately 300,000 clones, with no singletons. Researchers sorted pooled cutaneous lymph node cells on the basis of CD4, CD8alpha, NKG2D, NKG2ACE and other markers. What was sequenced was CD4+ T cells sorted from a lymph node. The receptors originated from a C3H/HeJ mouse with alopecia areata. For the strain, the MHC haplotype given is H2-k.

This clone was counted between two and nine times. Germline and genes: mouse. The read ends 4 residues early relative to the CDR3; the germline J gene fills the gap. V and J are TRBV19 and TRBJ2-7, with 9 bases that match TRBD2. The CDR3 runs 12 residues. CDR1 FNHDT and CDR2 SITEND come from the germline V gene (reference sequence). The sequenced CDR3 bases are TGTGCCAGCTCTGGGGGGGGTTAT. This translates into CASSGGGY. The entire CDR3 protein reads CASSGGGYEQYF.

Turning to this clone: Gene names refer to mouse genes. The CDR3 end lies 4 residues beyond the end of the read and is filled in from the germline J gene. Other DNA sequences within the sample encode an identical CDR3. This chain connects TRBV19 to TRBJ2-2, with 10 bases aligning to TRBD2. Losses at the gene ends were 5 bases for V and 1 base for J; bases not matched to a gene: 2. This CDR3 is 15 amino acids long. The germline V gene encodes CDR1 FNHDT and CDR2 SITEND (reference sequence). The CDR3 sequence is CASSGLGENTGQLYF. Incomplete CDR3 DNA: TGTGCCAGCAGCGGACTGGGGGAAAACACCGGG.

The table lists this clone with a few counts. Genes and germline come from the mouse. This CDR3 reads CAWSEGAPGTGQLYF. Incomplete CDR3 DNA: TGTGCCTGGAGTGAGGGGGCGCCGGGCACCGGG. The chain combines TRBV31 with TRBJ2-2, with D perhaps matching TRBD1 (7 bases). Coverage ceases 4 residues before the CDR3 finishes, and the germline J gene fills in the end. Germline CDR1 reads GKSSPN; CDR2 reads SITVG. This CDR3 contains 15 residues. Trimming took 2 bases from V and 4 from J, leaving 14 bases between them.

Of note for this clone: Genes here carry mouse names. The CDR3 DNA, read in part, is TGTGCCTGGGGCCGGGACAGAAAAAACTCC. Its translation is CAWGRDRKNS. The whole CDR3 region reads CAWGRDRKNSDYTF. The rearrangement links TRBV31 to TRBJ1-2, with 7 bases fitting TRBD1. The observed sequence ends 4 residues before the CDR3 terminus, with the missing tail filled in from the germline J gene. After removal of 5 bases from V and 1 base from J, the junction contained 7 bases not matched to a gene. CDR1 and CDR2 from the germline V gene are GKSSPN and SITVG. The CDR3 length is 14 residues.

As regards this clone: Gene labels here are mouse ones. The read comes to an end 4 residues before the CDR3 does, leaving the germline J gene to fill in the end. Other DNA sequences in the sample encode the same CDR3. This sequence joins TRBV1 and TRBJ1-2; weak D call: TRBD1 (6 bases). Germline CDR1 NSQYPW, CDR2 LRSPGD (reference sequence). V lost 2 bases to trimming and J lost 2 bases, with 12 bases between them. This CDR3 has 15 residues. CDR3 in amino acids: CTCSARGGANSDYTF. The sequenced CDR3 bases are TGCACCTGCAGTGCACGGGGGGGGGCGAACTCC.

As for this clone: Mouse gene names and germline throughout. The sequenced fragment ends 3 residues before the CDR3 boundary, so the rest is inferred from the germline J gene. This sample includes further DNA sequences coding for the same CDR3. The V call is TRBV5, the J call TRBJ1-6, with a tentative D call TRBD1 (6 bases). TRBJ1-6 is flagged as an ORF with uncertain function. The CDR3 totals 14 residues. Between the trimmed V and J ends, which lost 2 bases and 7 bases, there was a span of 9 bases. Looked up from germline, CDR1 is LGHNA and CDR2 is YNLKQL (reference sequence). The CDR3 DNA, read in part, is TGTGCCAGCAGCCAAACAGGGCGGAATTCGCCC. This encodes CASSQTGRNSP. The CDR3 in its entirety is CASSQTGRNSPLYF.

This clone was seen a few times. Gene names denote mouse genes. CDR3 amino acids: CASSIVGSEVFF. CDR3 DNA (partial): TGTGCCAGCAGTATAGTAGGGTCA. This chain joins TRBV19 and TRBJ1-1; D is unclear. Sequencing ends 4 residues short of the CDR3 end; the germline J gene provides the rest. CDR1 and CDR2 (germline): FNHDT, SITEND (reference sequence). The length of the CDR3 is 12 residues.

On this clone itself: Gene names denote mouse genes. The read halts 4 residues ahead of the CDR3 end, with the missing end drawn from the germline J gene. The chain has TRBV31 and TRBJ2-3; 13 bases line up with TRBD2. Germline-derived CDR1 and CDR2 are GKSSPN and SITVG. The junction had 2 bases not matched to a gene; V was cut back by 1 base and J by 1 base. The CDR3 contains 16 residues. The sequenced part of the CDR3 DNA is TGTGCCTGGAGTCGGGACTGGGGGGGGCGTGCAGAA. Protein sequence: CAWSRDWGGRAE. The entire CDR3 reads CAWSRDWGGRAETLYF.

As regards this clone: The genes are named according to mouse. Read sequence stops 4 residues before the CDR3 end, and the germline J gene provides the missing end. The chain couples TRBV19 to TRBJ2-7; 9 positions agree with TRBD1. CDR3 length: 15 amino acids. In germline, CDR1 is FNHDT, CDR2 SITEND (reference sequence). The ends lost 5 bases at V and 0 bases at J; junction bases unmatched: 6. The CDR3 loop reads CASSIRQGDSYEQYF. Incomplete CDR3 DNA: TGTGCCAGCAGCATCAGACAGGGGGACTCCTAT.

Comment on this clone: Gene names follow the mouse nomenclature. The read halts 4 residues ahead of the CDR3 end, with the missing end drawn from the germline J gene. The chain combines TRBV13-1 with TRBJ2-4; the match to TRBD2 covers 12 bases. CDR1 NSHNY and CDR2 SYGAGN come from the germline V gene. CDR3 length: 16 amino acids. Unmatched junction bases numbered 6, after V lost 4 bases and J lost 3 bases. The CDR3 bases that were read are TGTGCCAGCAGTCTCGGGACTGGGGGGCCCCAAAAC. Amino acids: CASSLGTGGPQN. The whole CDR3 is CASSLGTGGPQNTLYF.

A few counts support this clone. Gene labels here are mouse ones. The observed sequence ends 4 residues before the CDR3 terminus, with the missing tail filled in from the germline J gene. V is TRBV13-1 and J is TRBJ2-7; D might be TRBD1 (5 bases). The CDR3 covers 12 residues. Germline CDR1 and CDR2: NSHNY and SYGAGN. CDR3 loop: CASSGGGDEQYF. The part of the CDR3 DNA that was read is TGTGCCAGCAGTGGGGGAGGGGAT.

Notes on this clone: Genes and germline are mouse. CDR3 bases read: TGCACCTGCAGTGCAGTGAGGGACTACCAAGAC. It is translated as CTCSAVRDYQD. Given in full, the CDR3 is CTCSAVRDYQDTQYF. The genes are TRBV1 and TRBJ2-5; perhaps TRBD2 as D (6 bases). The sequenced fragment ends 4 residues before the CDR3 boundary, so the rest is inferred from the germline J gene. Trimming removed 1 base at V and 1 base at J, with 9 bases between. The length of the CDR3 is 15 residues. Germline V CDR1 and CDR2: NSQYPW, LRSPGD (reference sequence).

Points on this clone: It may be a read error: a sequence one base away is much more abundant. Gene names and germline refer to mouse. The read gets to within 4 residues of the CDR3 end, and the germline J gene fills in the rest. The chain links TRBV13-3 to TRBJ2-5; 8 bases fit TRBD1. Looked up from germline, CDR1 is NNHDY and CDR2 is SYVADS. The CDR3 runs 13 residues. The covered CDR3 bases are TGTGCCAGCAGTCGACAGGGGAAAGAC. Residues: CASSRQGKD. The full-length CDR3 reads as CASSRQGKDTQYF.

This clone was seen more than once but under ten times. These gene names are mouse names. Sequencing ends 4 residues short of the CDR3 end; the germline J gene provides the rest. The chain recombines TRBV13-3 with TRBJ2-4, with 10 bases matching TRBD1. Per germline, CDR1 NNHDY and CDR2 SYVADS. The CDR3 runs 13 residues. CDR3 DNA (partial): TGTGCCAGCAGGGACAGGGGGGAAAAC. It translates to CASRDRGEN. The full CDR3 protein reads CASRDRGENTLYF.

Concerning this clone itself: Gene names are the mouse ones. Read data end 4 residues before the CDR3 end; the end is taken from the germline J gene. Other DNA sequences in the same sample also yield this CDR3. This chain joins TRBV1 and TRBJ1-2; 7 nucleotides agree with TRBD1. Germline CDR1 NSQYPW, CDR2 LRSPGD (reference sequence). V was pared by 0 bases and J by 0 bases, with 1 base of the junction left unmatched. The CDR3 is made up of 15 amino acids. The CDR3 spells CTCSADRGSNSDYTF. CDR3 DNA (partial): TGCACCTGCAGTGCAGACAGGGGGTCAAACTCC.

Remarks on this clone: Genes and germline are mouse. Read coverage stops 3 residues before the CDR3 terminus; the germline J gene supplies the remainder. This chain joins TRBV1 and TRBJ1-6, with TRBD1 as a possible D gene (6 bases). Being an ORF, TRBJ1-6 has a function that is uncertain. Per the germline V gene, CDR1 is NSQYPW and CDR2 is LRSPGD (reference sequence). The CDR3 has 15 residues. The V and J ends lost 5 bases and 3 bases respectively, with 11 bases between them. Here the CDR3 reads CTCSSGQIYNSPLYF. The sequenced CDR3 bases are TGCACCTGCAGTTCCGGACAGATCTATAATTCGCCC.

This clone was seen many times. The gene names here belong to mouse. The missing CDR3 end, 4 residues past where the read stops, is filled in from the germline J gene. The sample carries other DNA sequences with the same CDR3. The rearrangement uses TRBV13-2 and TRBJ1-1; D ambiguous. Germline values: CDR1 NNHNN, CDR2 SYGAGS (reference sequence). The CDR3 length is 13 residues. V was clipped by 0 bases and J by 1 base, with 4 bases between them. CDR3: CASGDAGNTEVFF. The CDR3 DNA, read in part, is TGTGCCAGCGGTGATGCAGGGAACACA.

Worth noting for this clone: Mouse germline and gene names are used. The CDR3 extends 4 residues past the end of the read, so its final part is completed from the germline J gene. This sample also contains other DNA sequences that code for the same CDR3. This rearrangement joins TRBV19 to TRBJ2-7, with 11 bases fitting TRBD2. The CDR3 is made up of 14 amino acids. Germline V gene data show CDR1 as FNHDT and CDR2 as SITEND (reference sequence). V shed 4 bases and J 3 bases; nucleotides not matched to a gene: 3. CDR3 bases read: TGTGCCAGCAGTCCGGGACTGGGGGACTAT. Translation gives CASSPGLGDY. The whole CDR3 region reads CASSPGLGDYEQYF.

This clone showed up just a few times. Gene names are the mouse ones. The read comes to an end 4 residues before the CDR3 does, leaving the germline J gene to fill in the end. The chain recombines TRBV4 with TRBJ2-3, with D unclear. The germline CDR1 and CDR2 sequences are LGHDT and YNNKQL (reference sequence). The CDR3 length is 13 residues. Between the trimmed V and J ends, which lost 5 bases and 3 bases, there was a span of 9 bases. The part of the CDR3 DNA that was read is TGTGCCAGCAGCCCCGGCTGGGCAGAA. This encodes CASSPGWAE. The entire CDR3 is CASSPGWAETLYF.